Described below is a single T cell receptor beta chain sequence and its context. Original processing methods: Out-of-frame sequences were removed, leaving 2 million to 2.5 million distinct TCRbeta sequences. Profiling relied on immunoSEQ multiplex PCR, and the TCRdb table lists in-frame clones only, not all of them. V, J and clone size reflect that table, while D and trimming were determined from the DNA. Among about 45,000 clones listed, more than 65% were seen once. The sort gate was single viable CD3+CD4+CD8-CD45RO+ cells for memory CD4+ T cells. This entry comes from a study of memory CD4+ T cells and cytomegalovirus serostatus. The sequenced material came from memory CD4+ T cells from blood. This TCR derives from an adult in good health and CMV-seronegative.

The DNA for the CDR3 is TGTGCCAGCAGCCTCACGGAGGACAGGAGACCTTTTAATTCACCCCTCCACTTT. Translating it yields CASSLTEDRRPFNSPLHF. The chain is built from TRBV9 and TRBJ1-6, with 7 bases identical to TRBD1. The CDR3 sequence is 18 residues long. Germline values: CDR1 SGDLS, CDR2 YYNGEE. After removal of 4 bases from V and 6 bases from J, the junction contained 16 bases not matched to a gene.